The source of this T cell receptor beta chain is a study of immune cell composition in non-small cell lung cancer. General observations from the study: Tumour-reactive clones were not shown to match dominant in vivo tumour clones. No significant correlation existed between pack-years smoked and tumour clonality.

This CDR3 spans 12 amino acids. Trimming took off 1 base at V and 2 bases at J, with 2 bases between the two ends. Germline V CDR1 and CDR2: KGHSH, LQKENI. Sequenced by immunoSEQ multiplex PCR; TCRdb stores in-frame clones only, minus some. The data hold fewer than 20,000 clones, with around 80% observed a single time. As to this clone: What it recognizes is unknown.

The normal lung sample lay at least 3 cm, and maximally far, from the tumour. Separately, the same data were catalogued under a study of CD4 T cells in lung cancer.

The sample was non-adjacent lung tissue. The chain combines TRBV18 with TRBJ2-5; no clear D gene. This receptor was obtained from a human donor with non-small cell lung cancer. CDR3 coding DNA: TGTGCCAGCTCACCACAGCAAGAGACCCAGTACTTC. It codes for CASSPQQETQYF. Full variable domain (remainder filled in from reference TRBV18 and TRBJ2-5): NAGVMQNPRHLVRRRGQEARLRCSPMKGHSHVYWYRQLPEEGLKFMVYLQKENIIDESGMPKERFSAEFPKEGPSILRIQQVVRGDSAAYFCASSPQQETQYFGPGTRLLVL.